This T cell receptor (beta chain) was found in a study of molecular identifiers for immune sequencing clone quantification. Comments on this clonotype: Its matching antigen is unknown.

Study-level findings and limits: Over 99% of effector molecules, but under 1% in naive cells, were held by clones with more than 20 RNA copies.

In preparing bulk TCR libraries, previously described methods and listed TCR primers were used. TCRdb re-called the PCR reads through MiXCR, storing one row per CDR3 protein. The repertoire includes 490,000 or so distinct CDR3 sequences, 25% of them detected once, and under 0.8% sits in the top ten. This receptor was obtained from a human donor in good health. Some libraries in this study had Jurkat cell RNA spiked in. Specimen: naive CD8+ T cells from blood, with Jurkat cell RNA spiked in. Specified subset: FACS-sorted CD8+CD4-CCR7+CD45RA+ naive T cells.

The CDR3 region is CASSVDWGADQPQHF. The CDR3 nucleotides are TGTGCCAGCAGCGTAGATTGGGGGGCGGATCAGCCCCAGCATTTT. This chain joins TRBV9 and TRBJ1-5; possible D gene TRBD1, 6 bases. Germline V gene lookup returns CDR1 SGDLS and CDR2 YYNGEE. The CDR3 covers 15 residues. Trimming took 0 bases from V and 5 from J, leaving 12 bases between them. The entire variable domain, with the rest obtained from reference TRBV9 and TRBJ1-5, is as follows: DSGVTQTPKHLITATGQRVTLRCSPRSGDLSVYWYQQSLDQGLQFLIQYYNGEERAKGNILERFSAQQFPDLHSELNLSSLELGDSALYFCASSVDWGADQPQHFGDGTRLSIL.